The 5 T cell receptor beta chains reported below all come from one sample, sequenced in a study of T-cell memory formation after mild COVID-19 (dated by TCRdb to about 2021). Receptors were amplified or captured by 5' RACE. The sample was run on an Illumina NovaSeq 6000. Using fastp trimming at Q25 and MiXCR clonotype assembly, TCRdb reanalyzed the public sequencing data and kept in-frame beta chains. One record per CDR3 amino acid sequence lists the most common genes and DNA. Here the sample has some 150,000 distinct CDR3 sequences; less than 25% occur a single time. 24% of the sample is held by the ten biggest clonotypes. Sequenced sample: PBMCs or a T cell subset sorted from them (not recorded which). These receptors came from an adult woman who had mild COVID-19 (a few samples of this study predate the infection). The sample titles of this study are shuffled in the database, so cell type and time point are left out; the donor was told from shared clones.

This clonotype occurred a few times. CDR3 DNA sequence: TGTGCCAGCAGCCCCCGGGACAGCGGGGAGCTGTTTTTT. This encodes CASSPRDSGELFF. V usage is TRBV7-9 and J usage is TRBJ2-2; the match to TRBD1 covers 7 bases. Germline CDR1 SEHNR, CDR2 FQNEAQ (reference sequence). V shed 5 bases and J 7 bases; nucleotides not matched to a gene: 4. This CDR3 is 13 amino acids long.

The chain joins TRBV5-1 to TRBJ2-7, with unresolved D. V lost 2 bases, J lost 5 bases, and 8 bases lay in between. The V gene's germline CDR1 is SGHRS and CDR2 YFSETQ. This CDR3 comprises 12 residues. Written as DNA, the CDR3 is TGCGCCAGCAGCTTCTTGGGGAACGAGCAGTACTTC. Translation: CASSFLGNEQYF. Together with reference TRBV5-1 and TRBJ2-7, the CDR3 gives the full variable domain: KAGVTQTPRYLIKTRGQQVTLSCSPISGHRSVSWYQQTPGQGLQFLFEYFSETQRNKGNFPGRFSGRQFSNSRSEMNVSTLELGDSALYLCASSFLGNEQYFGPGTRLTVT.

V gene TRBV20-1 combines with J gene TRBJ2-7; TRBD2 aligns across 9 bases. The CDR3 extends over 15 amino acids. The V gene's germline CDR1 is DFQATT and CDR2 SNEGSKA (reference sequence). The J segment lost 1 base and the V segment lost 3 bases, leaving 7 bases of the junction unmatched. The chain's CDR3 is CSARGRTSVSYEQYF. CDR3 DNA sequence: TGCAGTGCTAGGGGGAGGACTAGCGTATCCTACGAGCAGTACTTC.

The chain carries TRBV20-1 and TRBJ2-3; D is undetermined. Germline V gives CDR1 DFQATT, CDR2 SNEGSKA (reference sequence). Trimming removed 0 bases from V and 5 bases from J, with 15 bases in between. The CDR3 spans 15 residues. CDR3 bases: TGCAGTGCTAGAGAGTGGGTCACCCTGGGAGATACGCAGTATTTT. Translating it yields CSAREWVTLGDTQYF.

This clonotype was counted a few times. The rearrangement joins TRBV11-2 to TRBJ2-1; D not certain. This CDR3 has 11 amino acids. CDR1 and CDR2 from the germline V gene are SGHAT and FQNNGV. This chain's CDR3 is CGVLKGIEQFF. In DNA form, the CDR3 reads TGTGGCGTCCTTAAAGGTATTGAGCAGTTCTTC.